The clone carrying this T cell receptor beta chain was picked up a small number of times. This sample stems from a study of T-cell memory formation after mild COVID-19. Background on the study: TCR clusters were largely donor specific.

Trimming removed 3 bases from V and 4 bases from J, with 12 bases in between. Germline CDR1 SGHRS, CDR2 YFSETQ. The CDR3 sequence is 14 residues long. TCRdb re-analysed the 5' RACE reads in MiXCR, keeping a single row per CDR3 protein. The sample records about 170,000 distinct CDR3 sequences, around 13% being singletons. Sequencing was done on a sample of PBMCs or a T cell subset sorted from them (not recorded which). This TCR was recovered from a man between 18 and 35 years old who had mild COVID-19 (a few samples of this study predate the infection). Cell type and time point are not known. The chain carries TRBV5-1 and TRBJ2-3; D might be TRBD1 or TRBD2, each matching 5 bases. CDR3 in DNA: TGCGCCAGCAGCTGGGGGAGTGGTTCAGATACGCAGTATTTT. It is translated as CASSWGSGSDTQYF.